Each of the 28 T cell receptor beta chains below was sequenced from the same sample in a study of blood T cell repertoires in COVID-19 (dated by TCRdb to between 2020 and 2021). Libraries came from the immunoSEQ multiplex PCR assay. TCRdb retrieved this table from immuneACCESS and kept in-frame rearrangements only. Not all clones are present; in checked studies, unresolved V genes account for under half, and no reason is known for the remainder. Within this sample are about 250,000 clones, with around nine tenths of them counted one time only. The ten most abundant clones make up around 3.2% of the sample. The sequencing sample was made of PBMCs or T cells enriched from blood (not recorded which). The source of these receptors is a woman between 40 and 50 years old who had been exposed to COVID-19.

The CDR3 nucleotides read TGCGCCAGCATGGGCATGGATACGCAGTATTTT. It translates to CASMGMDTQYF. The V and J genes are TRBV5-1 and TRBJ2-3, with D unclear. Trimming took 6 bases from V and 6 from J, leaving 8 bases between them. The CDR3 length is 11 residues. Germline V gives CDR1 SGHRS, CDR2 YFSETQ.

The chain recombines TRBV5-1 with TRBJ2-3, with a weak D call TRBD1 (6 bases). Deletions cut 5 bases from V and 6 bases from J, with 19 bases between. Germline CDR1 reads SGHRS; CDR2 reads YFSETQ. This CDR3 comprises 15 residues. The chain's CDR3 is CASSSVTGPPDTQYF. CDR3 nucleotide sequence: TGCGCCAGCAGTTCAGTTACAGGGCCCCCGGATACGCAGTATTTT. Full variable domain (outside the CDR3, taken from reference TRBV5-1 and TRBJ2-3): KAGVTQTPRYLIKTRGQQVTLSCSPISGHRSVSWYQQTPGQGLQFLFEYFSETQRNKGNFPGRFSGRQFSNSRSEMNVSTLELGDSALYLCASSSVTGPPDTQYFGPGTRLTVL.

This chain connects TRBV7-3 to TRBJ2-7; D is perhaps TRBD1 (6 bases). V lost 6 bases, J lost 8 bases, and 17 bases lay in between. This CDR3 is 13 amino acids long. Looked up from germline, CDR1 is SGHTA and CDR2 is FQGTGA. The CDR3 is CASSEDSREKQYF. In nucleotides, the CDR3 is TGTGCCAGCAGTGAGGACAGCCGGGAAAAGCAGTACTTC.

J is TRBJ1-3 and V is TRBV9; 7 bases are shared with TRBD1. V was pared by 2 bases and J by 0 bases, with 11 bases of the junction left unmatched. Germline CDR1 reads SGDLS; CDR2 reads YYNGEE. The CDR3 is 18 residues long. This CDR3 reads CASSVAPGGFFSGNTIYF. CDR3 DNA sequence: TGTGCCAGCAGCGTCGCCCCAGGGGGTTTCTTCTCTGGAAACACCATATATTTT.

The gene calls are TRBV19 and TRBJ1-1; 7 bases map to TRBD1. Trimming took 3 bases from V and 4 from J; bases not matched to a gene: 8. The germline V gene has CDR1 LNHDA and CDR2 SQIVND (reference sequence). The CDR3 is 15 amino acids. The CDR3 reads CASSIINRGSTEAFF. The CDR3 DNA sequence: TGTGCCAGTAGTATCATAAACAGGGGAAGCACTGAAGCTTTCTTT.

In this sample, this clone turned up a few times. The CDR3 sequence is CASSFGSYNEQFF. CDR3 nucleotides: TGTGCCAGCAGCTTTGGCAGTTACAATGAGCAGTTCTTC. The chain joins TRBV5-4 to TRBJ2-1; D remains unclear. V gave up 2 bases and J gave up 4 bases, with 7 bases separating them. The CDR3 extends over 13 amino acids. Germline assignment: CDR1 SGHNT and CDR2 YYREEE (reference sequence).

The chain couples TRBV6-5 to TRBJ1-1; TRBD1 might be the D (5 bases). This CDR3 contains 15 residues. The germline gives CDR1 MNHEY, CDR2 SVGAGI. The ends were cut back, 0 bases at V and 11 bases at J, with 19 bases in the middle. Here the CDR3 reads CASSYSAGSSFRAFF. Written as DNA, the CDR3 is TGTGCCAGCAGTTACTCAGCAGGGTCAAGTTTCAGGGCTTTCTTT.

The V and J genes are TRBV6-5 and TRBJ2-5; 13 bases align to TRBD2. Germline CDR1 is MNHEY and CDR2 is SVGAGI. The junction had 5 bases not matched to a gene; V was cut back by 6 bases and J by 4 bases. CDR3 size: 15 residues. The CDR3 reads CASRKTSGRLETQYF. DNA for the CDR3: TGTGCCAGCAGAAAGACTAGCGGGAGGTTAGAGACCCAGTACTTC.

CDR3 protein: CASSLGGGAQETQYF. The CDR3 DNA sequence: TGTGCCAGCAGCTTAGGCGGCGGAGCCCAAGAGACCCAGTACTTC. The chain joins TRBV7-9 to TRBJ2-5; D remains unclear. CDR3 length: 15 residues. Trimming left V 1 base short and J 1 base short, with 10 bases between. Germline V gene data show CDR1 as SEHNR and CDR2 as FQNEAQ (reference sequence).

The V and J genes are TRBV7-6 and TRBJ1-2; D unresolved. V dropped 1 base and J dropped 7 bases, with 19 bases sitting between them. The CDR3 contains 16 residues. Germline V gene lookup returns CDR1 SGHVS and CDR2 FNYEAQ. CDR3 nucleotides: TGTGCCAGCAGCTTAGGGGATCCGGGAAGAGGGTCTGGCTACACCTTC. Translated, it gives CASSLGDPGRGSGYTF.

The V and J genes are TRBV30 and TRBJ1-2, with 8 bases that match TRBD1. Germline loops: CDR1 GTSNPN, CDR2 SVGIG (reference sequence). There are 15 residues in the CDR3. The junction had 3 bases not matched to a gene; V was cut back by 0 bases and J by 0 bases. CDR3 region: CAWSVWGQANYGYTF. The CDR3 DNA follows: TGTGCCTGGAGTGTGTGGGGACAGGCTAACTATGGCTACACCTTC. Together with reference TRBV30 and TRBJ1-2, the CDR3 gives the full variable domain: SQTIHQWPATLVQPVGSPLSLECTVEGTSNPNLYWYRQAAGRGLQLLFYSVGIGQISSEVPQNLSASRPQDRQFILSSKKLLLSDSGFYLCAWSVWGQANYGYTFGSGTRLTVV.

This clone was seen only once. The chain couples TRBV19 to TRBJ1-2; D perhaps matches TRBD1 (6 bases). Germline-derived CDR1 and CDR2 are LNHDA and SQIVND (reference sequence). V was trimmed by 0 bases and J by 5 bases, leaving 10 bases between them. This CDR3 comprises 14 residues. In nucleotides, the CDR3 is TGTGCCAGTAGTATAGAACAGGGACGATATGGCTACACCTTC. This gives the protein CASSIEQGRYGYTF.

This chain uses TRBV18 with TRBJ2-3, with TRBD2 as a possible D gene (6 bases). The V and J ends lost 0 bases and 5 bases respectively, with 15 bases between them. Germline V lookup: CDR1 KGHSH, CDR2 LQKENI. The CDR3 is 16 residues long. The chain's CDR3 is CASSPPRGQVGDTQYF. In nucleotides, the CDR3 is TGTGCCAGCTCACCACCGCGGGGTCAGGTCGGAGATACGCAGTATTTT.

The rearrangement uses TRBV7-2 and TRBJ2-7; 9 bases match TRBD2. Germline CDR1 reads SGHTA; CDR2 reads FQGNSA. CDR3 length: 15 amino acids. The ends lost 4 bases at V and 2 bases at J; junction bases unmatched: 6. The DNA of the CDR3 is TGTGCCAGCAGCTCAAGTCTAGCGGGGCCCTACGAGCAGTACTTC. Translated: CASSSSLAGPYEQYF.

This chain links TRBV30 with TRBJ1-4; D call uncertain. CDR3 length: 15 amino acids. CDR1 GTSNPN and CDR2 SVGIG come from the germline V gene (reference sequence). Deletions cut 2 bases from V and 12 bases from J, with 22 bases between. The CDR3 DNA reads TGTGCCTGGAGTTTGACCTACCATGGTTCGGGAGAACTGTTTTTT. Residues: CAWSLTYHGSGELFF.

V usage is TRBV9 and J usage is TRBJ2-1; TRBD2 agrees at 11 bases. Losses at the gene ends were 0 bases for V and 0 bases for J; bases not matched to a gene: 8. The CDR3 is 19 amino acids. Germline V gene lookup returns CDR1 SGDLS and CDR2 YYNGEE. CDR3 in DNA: TGTGCCAGCAGCGTAGTTCGTCTAGCGGGAGGTAGCTCCTACAATGAGCAGTTCTTC. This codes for CASSVVRLAGGSSYNEQFF.

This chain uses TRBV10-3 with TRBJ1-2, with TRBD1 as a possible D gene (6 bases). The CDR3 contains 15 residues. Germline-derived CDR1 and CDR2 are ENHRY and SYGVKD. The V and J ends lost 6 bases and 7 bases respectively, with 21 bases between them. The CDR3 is CAIRRAQGFTGGYTF. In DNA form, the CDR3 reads TGTGCCATCAGAAGGGCCCAGGGGTTTACAGGTGGCTACACCTTC.

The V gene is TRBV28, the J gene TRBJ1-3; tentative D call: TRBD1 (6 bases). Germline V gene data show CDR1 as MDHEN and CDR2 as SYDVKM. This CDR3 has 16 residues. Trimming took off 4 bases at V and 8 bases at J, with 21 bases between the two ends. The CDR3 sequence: CASSYRLQGWFDTIYF. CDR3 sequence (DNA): TGTGCCAGCAGTTACCGCCTACAGGGTTGGTTTGACACCATATATTTT.

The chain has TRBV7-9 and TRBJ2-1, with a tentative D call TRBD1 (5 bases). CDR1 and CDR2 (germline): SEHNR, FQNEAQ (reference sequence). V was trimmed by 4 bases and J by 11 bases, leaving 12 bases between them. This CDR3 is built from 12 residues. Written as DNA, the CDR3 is TGTGCCAGCAGCTACCAGGGTCAAAAGCAGTTCTTC. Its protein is CASSYQGQKQFF.

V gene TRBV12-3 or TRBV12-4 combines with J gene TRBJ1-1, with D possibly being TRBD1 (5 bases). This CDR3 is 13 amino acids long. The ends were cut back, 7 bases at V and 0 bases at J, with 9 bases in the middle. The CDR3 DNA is TGTGCCAGCAACTCAGGGATGAACACTGAAGCTTTCTTT. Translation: CASNSGMNTEAFF.

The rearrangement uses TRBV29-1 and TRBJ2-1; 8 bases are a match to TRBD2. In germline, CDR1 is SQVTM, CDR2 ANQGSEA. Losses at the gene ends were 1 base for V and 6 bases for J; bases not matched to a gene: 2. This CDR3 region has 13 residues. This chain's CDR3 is CSVEGTSSNEQFF. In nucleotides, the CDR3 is TGCAGCGTTGAAGGGACTAGCAGCAATGAGCAGTTCTTC.

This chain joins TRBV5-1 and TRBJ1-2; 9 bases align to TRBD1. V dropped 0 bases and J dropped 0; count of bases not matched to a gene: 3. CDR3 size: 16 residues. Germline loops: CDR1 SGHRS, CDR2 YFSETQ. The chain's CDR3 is CASSLVTGGSNYGYTF. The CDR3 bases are TGCGCCAGCAGCTTGGTCACAGGGGGCTCTAACTATGGCTACACCTTC.

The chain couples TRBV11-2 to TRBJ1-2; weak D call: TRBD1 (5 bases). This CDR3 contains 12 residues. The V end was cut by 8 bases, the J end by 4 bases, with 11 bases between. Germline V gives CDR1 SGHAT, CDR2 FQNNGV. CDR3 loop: CASLKGSYGYTF. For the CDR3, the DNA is TGTGCCAGCCTAAAGGGGTCCTATGGCTACACCTTC. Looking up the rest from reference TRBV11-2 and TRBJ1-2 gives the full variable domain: EAGVAQSPRYKIIEKRQSVAFWCNPISGHATLYWYQQILGQGPKLLIQFQNNGVVDDSQLPKDRFSAERLKGVDSTLKIQPAKLEDSAVYLCASLKGSYGYTFGSGTRLTVV.

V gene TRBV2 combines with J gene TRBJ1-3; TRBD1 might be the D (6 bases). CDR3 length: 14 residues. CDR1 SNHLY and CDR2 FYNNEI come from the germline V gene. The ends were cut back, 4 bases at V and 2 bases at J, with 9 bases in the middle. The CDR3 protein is CASSVGQPGNTIYF. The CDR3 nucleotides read TGTGCCAGCAGTGTAGGACAGCCTGGAAACACCATATATTTT.

The chain's CDR3 is CARSLRQKDTEAFF. The CDR3 DNA sequence: TGTGCCAGAAGCTTGAGACAGAAAGATACTGAAGCTTTCTTT. The J gene is TRBJ1-1, the V gene TRBV5-3; tentatively, D is TRBD1 (5 bases). TRBV5-3 is classed as an ORF, of uncertain function. This CDR3 region has 14 residues. V shed 1 base and J shed 5 bases, with 12 bases lying between them.

CDR3 sequence reads: CASSLAGAGHKYF. Here the CDR3 DNA reads TGTGCCAGCAGTTTGGCCGGTGCAGGGCACAAGTACTTC. The V and J genes are TRBV28 and TRBJ2-7, with D possibly matching TRBD1 (5 bases). Germline CDR1 reads MDHEN; CDR2 reads SYDVKM. CDR3 length: 13 amino acids. V was trimmed by 3 bases and J by 11 bases, leaving 17 bases between them.

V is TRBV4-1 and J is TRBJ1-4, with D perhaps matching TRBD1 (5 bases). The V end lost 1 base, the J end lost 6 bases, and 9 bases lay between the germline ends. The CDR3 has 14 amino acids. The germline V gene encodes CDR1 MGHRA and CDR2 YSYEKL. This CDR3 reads CASSQGDLYEKLFF. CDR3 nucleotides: TGCGCCAGCAGCCAAGGGGACTTATATGAAAAACTGTTTTTT.

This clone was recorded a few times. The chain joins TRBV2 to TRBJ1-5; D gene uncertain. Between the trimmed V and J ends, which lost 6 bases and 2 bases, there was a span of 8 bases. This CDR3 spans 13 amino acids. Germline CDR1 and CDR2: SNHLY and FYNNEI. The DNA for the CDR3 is TGTGCCAGCAGATATGAGGGCAATCAGCCCCAGCATTTT. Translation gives CASRYEGNQPQHF.